A single sample is the source of the 20 T cell receptor beta chains below, sequenced in a study of molecular identifiers for immune sequencing clone quantification. One entry per CDR3 protein, called by TCRdb with MiXCR from the PCR reads. The table lists some 650,000 distinct CDR3 sequences, 20% of them singletons. The sequencing sample was made of naive CD8+ T cells from blood, with Jurkat cell RNA spiked in. Subset described: FACS-sorted CD8+CD4-CCR7+CD45RA+ naive T cells. These receptors were taken from a human donor in good health. Some libraries in this study had Jurkat cell RNA spiked in.

The chain has TRBV13 and TRBJ2-7; 9 positions agree with TRBD1. The CDR3 covers 13 residues. V lost 6 bases and J lost 3; bases outside the gene matches: 3. The germline CDR1 and CDR2 sequences are PRHDT and FYEKMQ (reference sequence). CDR3 protein: CASSTTGGYEQYF. The CDR3 coding sequence is TGTGCCAGCAGTACGACAGGGGGCTACGAGCAGTACTTC.

This clonotype was recorded a few times. The gene calls are TRBV30 and TRBJ1-1; D gene unclear. The V gene's germline CDR1 is GTSNPN and CDR2 SVGIG (reference sequence). The CDR3 totals 13 residues. V was cut by 4 bases and J by 4 bases, with 13 bases left in between. Written as DNA, the CDR3 is TGTGCCTGGACAGTTACTATCAGCACTGAAGCTTTCTTT. Its translation is CAWTVTISTEAFF.

In its sample, this clonotype was seen a few times. This chain uses TRBV6-1 with TRBJ1-2; D is perhaps TRBD1 (6 bases). Germline assignment: CDR1 MNHNS and CDR2 SASEGT. V was cut by 7 bases and J by 4 bases, with 19 bases left in between. This CDR3 has 15 residues. Here the CDR3 DNA reads TGTGCCAGCACTCCCTGGGGCGGGGGGCCCTATGGCTACACCTTC. It is translated as CASTPWGGGPYGYTF.

At least ten counts were recorded for this clonotype. The chain recombines TRBV12-3 or TRBV12-4 with TRBJ2-2; 7 bases are a match to TRBD2. V dropped 8 bases and J dropped 2; count of bases not matched to a gene: 5. This CDR3 comprises 14 residues. As DNA, the CDR3 is TGTGCCAGCCGCAGCGGGGTTAACACCGGGGAGCTGTTTTTT. This sequence encodes CASRSGVNTGELFF.

This clonotype was recorded at least ten times. The chain couples TRBV6-5 to TRBJ2-2; 7 bases align to TRBD2. This CDR3 contains 17 residues. CDR1 is MNHEY, CDR2 SVGAGI, per germline. J was trimmed by 6 bases and V by 0 bases; bases with no gene match: 10. CDR3 DNA: TGTGCCAGCAGTTACTCGGGGGTGGGGGGGAAGGCCGGGGAGCTGTTTTTT. Its translation: CASSYSGVGGKAGELFF.

In its sample, this clonotype was seen many times. The chain links TRBV9 to TRBJ1-1; the D gene is possibly TRBD1 (5 bases). Germline CDR1 reads SGDLS; CDR2 reads YYNGEE. The ends were cut back, 0 bases at V and 1 base at J, with 10 bases in the middle. This CDR3 region has 15 residues. CDR3 nucleotides: TGTGCCAGCAGCGTAGAAGACAGATCGAACACTGAAGCTTTCTTT. Protein sequence: CASSVEDRSNTEAFF.

The chain combines TRBV20-1 with TRBJ2-1, with a tentative D call TRBD2 (5 bases). Germline CDR1 and CDR2: DFQATT and SNEGSKA (reference sequence). This CDR3 has 16 amino acids. V lost 0 bases to trimming and J lost 2 bases, with 14 bases between them. CDR3 coding DNA: TGCAGTGCTAGAGACAACTCGCGGGTACCCTACAATGAGCAGTTCTTC. Residues: CSARDNSRVPYNEQFF.

This clonotype has at least ten counts. The chain employs TRBV27 and TRBJ1-1; the D is unclear. Per the germline V gene, CDR1 is MNHEY and CDR2 is SMNVEV (reference sequence). The CDR3 consists of 15 residues. With 6 bases removed from V and 0 bases from J, the gap between germline ends came to 14 bases. The CDR3 nucleotides are TGTGCCAGCAGCCCCGTTCTCCCTTTGAACACTGAAGCTTTCTTT. This gives the protein CASSPVLPLNTEAFF.

This clonotype showed up many times. V and J are TRBV15 and TRBJ1-5; no clear D gene. This CDR3 has 13 amino acids. The V end lost 8 bases, the J end lost 5 bases, and 13 bases lay between the germline ends. Germline loops: CDR1 LNHNV, CDR2 YYDKDF (reference sequence). The CDR3, as DNA: TGTGCCACCGGCGGCTGGTTCGATCAGCCCCAGCATTTT. Translated, it gives CATGGWFDQPQHF.

This clonotype was recorded a few times. J is TRBJ1-5 and V is TRBV11-2; maybe TRBD1 (6 bases). Germline CDR1 reads SGHAT; CDR2 reads FQNNGV. Trimming removed 2 bases from V and 1 base from J, with 12 bases in between. This CDR3 is built from 16 residues. The CDR3 spells CASSLSQDRSNQPQHF. The DNA of the CDR3 is TGTGCCAGCAGCTTAAGTCAGGACAGAAGCAATCAGCCCCAGCATTTT. Drawing the rest from reference TRBV11-2 and TRBJ1-5, the complete variable domain is EAGVAQSPRYKIIEKRQSVAFWCNPISGHATLYWYQQILGQGPKLLIQFQNNGVVDDSQLPKDRFSAERLKGVDSTLKIQPAKLEDSAVYLCASSLSQDRSNQPQHFGDGTRLSIL.

Comment on this clonotype: Just one base apart from a much larger clone, this may be a read error. This chain links TRBV29-1 with TRBJ2-1; D gene ambiguous. The germline V gene encodes CDR1 SQVTM and CDR2 ANQGSEA. The CDR3 loop spans 11 amino acids. The V end was cut by 2 bases, the J end by 9 bases, with 8 bases between. Here the CDR3 DNA reads TGCAGCGTTGAAATCCGAAGTGAGCAGTTCTTC. It is translated as CSVEIRSEQFF.

This clonotype appeared a few times. The V and J genes are TRBV24-1 and TRBJ2-7; D tentatively fits TRBD1 or TRBD2 (6 bases each). Germline-derived CDR1 and CDR2 are KGHDR and SFDVKD. V shed 3 bases and J shed 6 bases, with 17 bases lying between them. This CDR3 is built from 15 residues. In nucleotides, the CDR3 is TGTGCCACCAGTGATCCCTATGGGGGGCCCGTCGAGCAGTACTTC. Protein sequence: CATSDPYGGPVEQYF.

This clonotype was seen at least ten times. The chain is built from TRBV20-1 and TRBJ2-4; D may be TRBD2 (5 bases). V was clipped by 6 bases and J by 2 bases, with 11 bases between them. The CDR3 covers 13 residues. Per the germline V gene, CDR1 is DFQATT and CDR2 is SNEGSKA (reference sequence). The CDR3: CSALIATKNIQYF. The CDR3 DNA reads TGCAGTGCGTTAATAGCGACCAAAAACATTCAGTACTTC.

Details on this clonotype: A junction boundary mismatches the germline segment, possibly from a read error. This chain joins TRBV27 and TRBJ2-5; tentatively, D is TRBD2 (5 bases). The CDR3 has 13 amino acids. The V gene's germline CDR1 is MNHEY and CDR2 SMNVEV (reference sequence). As DNA, the CDR3 is TGTGCCAGCAGTTTATACTCCGGGGAGACCCAGCACTTC. Its protein is CASSLYSGETQHF.

This clonotype was counted many times. The V call is TRBV27, the J call TRBJ2-3; TRBD1 is a possible D gene (6 bases). Germline V gives CDR1 MNHEY, CDR2 SMNVEV (reference sequence). This CDR3 has 17 residues. V lost 3 bases and J lost 1, with 17 bases in between. The CDR3, as DNA: TGTGCCAGCAGTTTGACGACAGGCGGATGGGGCACAGATACGCAGTATTTT. Encoded protein: CASSLTTGGWGTDTQYF.

This clonotype was found a few times. V gene TRBV7-3 combines with J gene TRBJ2-7; 10 nucleotides agree with TRBD1. The CDR3 sequence is 12 residues long. Germline lookup yields CDR1 SGHTA and CDR2 FQGTGA. With 5 bases clipped from V and 9 bases from J, the junction kept 4 bases outside the gene matches. The chain's CDR3 is CASSTTGGLQYF. In DNA, the CDR3 is TGTGCCAGCAGCACGACAGGGGGCCTGCAGTACTTC.

The genes are TRBV20-1 and TRBJ2-7; the match to TRBD2 covers 7 bases. Germline V gene lookup returns CDR1 DFQATT and CDR2 SNEGSKA (reference sequence). V gave up 2 bases and J gave up 0 bases; unmatched junction bases: 1. This CDR3 region has 13 residues. CDR3 bases: TGCAGTGCTAGACTAGCGGACTCCTACGAGCAGTACTTC. It yields the protein CSARLADSYEQYF.

This clonotype has at least ten counts. The DNA of the CDR3 is TGCAGGCCCTCCCGGGACACTGACTACGAGCAGTACTTC. Residues: CRPSRDTDYEQYF. The chain is built from TRBV20-1 and TRBJ2-7; D perhaps matches TRBD1 (6 bases). Germline lookup yields CDR1 DFQATT and CDR2 SNEGSKA (reference sequence). This CDR3 has 13 amino acids.

This clonotype was observed at least ten times. The CDR3: CASSWGSTLEAFF. The CDR3 bases are TGTGCCAGCAGTTGGGGAAGTACCCTTGAAGCTTTCTTT. V gene TRBV27 combines with J gene TRBJ1-1; D not certain. This CDR3 spans 13 amino acids. Trimming left V 4 bases short and J 7 bases short, with 13 bases between. Germline CDR1 is MNHEY and CDR2 is SMNVEV (reference sequence).

The table lists this clonotype with many counts. The chain has TRBV7-9 and TRBJ2-3, with D perhaps assigned TRBD1 or TRBD2 (5 bases each). With 3 bases removed from V and 6 bases from J, the gap between germline ends came to 16 bases. CDR1 is SEHNR and CDR2 is FQNEAQ in the germline V gene (reference sequence). This CDR3 contains 15 residues. The CDR3 nucleotides are TGTGCCAGCAGCTTCCTCCGGGACCCCAGCGATACGCAGTATTTT. This codes for CASSFLRDPSDTQYF.